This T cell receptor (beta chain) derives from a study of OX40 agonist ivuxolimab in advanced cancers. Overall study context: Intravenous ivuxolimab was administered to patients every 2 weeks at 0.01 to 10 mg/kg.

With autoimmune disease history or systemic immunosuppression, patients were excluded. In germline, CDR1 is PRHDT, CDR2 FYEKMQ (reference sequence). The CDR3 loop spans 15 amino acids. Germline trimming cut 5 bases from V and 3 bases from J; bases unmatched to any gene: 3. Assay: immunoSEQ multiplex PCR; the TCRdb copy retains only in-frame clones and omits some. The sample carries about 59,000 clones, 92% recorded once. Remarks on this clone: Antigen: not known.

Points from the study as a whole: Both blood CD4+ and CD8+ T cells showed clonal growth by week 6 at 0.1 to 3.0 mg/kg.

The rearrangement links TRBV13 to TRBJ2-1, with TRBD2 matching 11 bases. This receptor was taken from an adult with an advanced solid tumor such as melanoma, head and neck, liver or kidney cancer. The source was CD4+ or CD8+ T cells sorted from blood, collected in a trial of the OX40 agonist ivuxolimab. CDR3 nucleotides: TGTGCCAGCAGCCGAGGGACTAGCGGCTACAATGAGCAGTTCTTC. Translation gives CASSRGTSGYNEQFF.